One sample yielded the 13 T cell receptor beta chains listed below, sequenced in a study of blood T cell repertoires in COVID-19. TCRdb's copy holds only in-frame clones and misses some; the assay was immunoSEQ multiplex PCR. The sample lists 130,000 to 150,000 clones; approximately 80% were seen once. Source material: peripheral blood. The origin of the receptors is a woman between 45 and 60 years old with acute or convalescent COVID-19.

The chain combines TRBV7-8 with TRBJ2-1; no definite D call. This CDR3 region has 12 residues. With 5 bases removed from V and 6 bases from J, the gap between germline ends came to 8 bases. Germline V gene lookup returns CDR1 SGHVS and CDR2 FQNEAQ. DNA for the CDR3: TGTGCCAGCAGCACGATGAGCAATGAGCAGTTCTTC. Translation gives CASSTMSNEQFF.

J is TRBJ2-2 and V is TRBV11-3; tentative D call: TRBD1 (6 bases). CDR3 length: 15 residues. Per the germline V gene, CDR1 is SGHNT and CDR2 is YENEEA. V was clipped by 4 bases and J by 5 bases, with 14 bases between them. The CDR3 region is CASSSRTDTTGELFF. The CDR3 nucleotides read TGTGCCAGCAGCTCCCGGACAGATACTACCGGGGAGCTGTTTTTT.

Only a few counts were recorded for this clone. The gene calls are TRBV5-6 and TRBJ2-1, with D maybe TRBD1 (5 bases). Trimming shortened V by 1 base and J by 1 base, and 21 bases separated the two germline ends. This CDR3 region has 19 residues. Germline-derived CDR1 and CDR2 are SGHDT and YYEEEE. In DNA form, the CDR3 reads TGTGCCAGCAGCTTGAATTGGGCTCAGGGTGCTGGGTCCTACAATGAGCAGTTCTTC. Protein: CASSLNWAQGAGSYNEQFF. Filled out from reference TRBV5-6 and TRBJ2-1, the complete variable domain reads DAGVTQSPTHLIKTRGQQVTLRCSPKSGHDTVSWYQQALGQGPQFIFQYYEEEERQRGNFPDRFSGHQFPNYSSELNVNALLLGDSALYLCASSLNWAQGAGSYNEQFFGPGTRLTVL.

The rearrangement uses TRBV28 and TRBJ2-3, with D tentatively TRBD2 (5 bases). CDR3 size: 14 residues. The germline CDR1 and CDR2 sequences are MDHEN and SYDVKM. V was clipped by 4 bases and J by 2 bases, with 10 bases between them. Written as DNA, the CDR3 is TGTGCCAGCAGTTCGAGAGGACTCACAGATACGCAGTATTTT. Residues: CASSSRGLTDTQYF.

The chain joins TRBV27 to TRBJ2-5, with 9 positions matching TRBD2. Germline V gives CDR1 MNHEY, CDR2 SMNVEV (reference sequence). V trimming: 3 bases; J trimming: 2 bases; junction bases outside the gene matches: 7. The CDR3 spans 16 residues. The CDR3 loop reads CASSFLAGRGQETQYF. The DNA of the CDR3 is TGTGCCAGCAGTTTCCTAGCGGGGCGAGGGCAAGAGACCCAGTACTTC.

V is TRBV5-1 and J is TRBJ2-3; 9 bases line up with TRBD1. Per the germline V gene, CDR1 is SGHRS and CDR2 is YFSETQ. This CDR3 is 15 amino acids long. V dropped 4 bases and J dropped 3; count of bases not matched to a gene: 6. The CDR3 coding sequence is TGCGCCAGCAGCCAGGGACAGGGAGGGACAGATACGCAGTATTTT. Residues: CASSQGQGGTDTQYF.

With regard to this clone: The junction does not match germline at one end; this may be a read error. The V and J genes are TRBV6-5 and TRBJ2-7, with D perhaps TRBD1 (5 bases). CDR1 is MNHEY, CDR2 SVGAGI, per germline. This CDR3 has 15 residues. The CDR3 spells CASSYSLDSSCEQYF. The CDR3 nucleotides read TGTGCCAGCAGTTACTCGCTCGACAGTTCCTGCGAGCAGTACTTC.

The gene calls are TRBV19 and TRBJ1-2, with D maybe TRBD1 (6 bases). CDR1 is LNHDA, CDR2 SQIVND, per germline (reference sequence). The CDR3 extends over 18 amino acids. Trimming shortened V by 4 bases and J by 1 base, and 22 bases separated the two germline ends. In DNA form, the CDR3 reads TGTGCCAGTAGTAGCCTAGGGGACACCGAGCACTATAACTATGGCTACACCTTC. Its protein is CASSSLGDTEHYNYGYTF.

Only a few counts were recorded for this clone. This chain connects TRBV10-3 to TRBJ1-1; D not resolved. CDR1 is ENHRY and CDR2 is SYGVKD in the germline V gene. The CDR3 consists of 14 residues. Trimming took off 7 bases at V and 0 bases at J, with 12 bases between the two ends. The CDR3 DNA sequence: TGTGCCATCATGTCTGGAGATATGAACACTGAAGCTTTCTTT. Translating gives CAIMSGDMNTEAFF.

This chain joins TRBV7-8 and TRBJ1-1, with D perhaps matching TRBD1 (5 bases). The CDR3 loop spans 15 amino acids. Germline CDR1 is SGHVS and CDR2 is FQNEAQ. Deletions cut 5 bases from V and 11 bases from J, with 24 bases between. CDR3 DNA: TGTGCCAGCAGCCCTAACGAGAACCAGGGTCTGGGCGCTTTCTTT. It translates to CASSPNENQGLGAFF. The full variable domain, with the rest looked up from reference TRBV7-8 and TRBJ1-1, is GAGVSQSPRYKVAKRGQDVALRCDPISGHVSLFWYQQALGQGPEFLTYFQNEAQLDKSGLPSDRFFAERPEGSVSTLKIQRTQQEDSAVYLCASSPNENQGLGAFFGQGTRLTVV.

This chain joins TRBV3-1 (or the pseudogene TRBV3-2) and TRBJ1-1; D may be TRBD1 (5 bases). The CDR3 length is 13 residues. Germline CDR1 reads LGHDT; CDR2 reads YNNKEL (reference sequence). Trimming took 4 bases from V and 5 from J, leaving 11 bases between them. Written as DNA, the CDR3 is TGTGCCAGCAGCCTACTTAGGGGTACTGAAGCTTTCTTT. Its protein product is CASSLLRGTEAFF.

The rearrangement uses TRBV19 and TRBJ1-1; 7 positions agree with TRBD1. Germline values: CDR1 LNHDA, CDR2 SQIVND (reference sequence). The trim removed 5 bases at V and 1 base at J, leaving 4 bases unmatched. The CDR3 extends over 14 amino acids. The CDR3 sequence is CASSHRQGNTEAFF. The CDR3 DNA follows: TGTGCCAGTAGTCACCGACAGGGGAACACTGAAGCTTTCTTT.

This clone appeared once. V and J are TRBV7-2 and TRBJ2-3, with D maybe TRBD2 (6 bases). The CDR3 runs 15 residues. Germline lookup yields CDR1 SGHTA and CDR2 FQGNSA. The V and J ends lost 3 bases and 2 bases respectively, with 12 bases between them. The CDR3 DNA reads as TGTGCCAGCAGCTTTACGGGACTGCACACAGATACGCAGTATTTT. This codes for CASSFTGLHTDTQYF.